A selection of T cell receptor beta chains follows, all from one sample in a study of cytotoxic CD8 clonotypes in ibrutinib-treated CLL. Repertoires were generated with immunoSEQ multiplex PCR, while TCRdb's copy carries only in-frame clones and drops some. Of roughly 170,000 clones in the sample, approximately 84% were seen once. The input for sequencing was PBMCs, taken after 24 months of ibrutinib treatment. The origin of the receptors is a human donor with chronic lymphocytic leukemia. CDR3s include the opening cysteine and the closing phenylalanine or tryptophan. D genes are given only for firm matches. The size of a clone is reported for some rows only, either as once, few or many, or as a class for expanded clones.

TRBV10-1	TRBJ1-5	.	.	CASTPPRDPDYSNQPQHF	TGCGCCAGCACTCCCCCCAGGGATCCCGACTATAGCAATCAGCCCCAGCATTTT
TRBV7-9	TRBJ2-2	.	.	CASSARTAATGELFF	TGTGCCAGCAGCGCACGGACAGCCGCCACCGGGGAGCTGTTTTTT
TRBV19	TRBJ2-4	.	.	CASSIGGTRAKNIQYF	TGTGCCAGTAGTATTGGGGGCACGAGGGCCAAAAACATTCAGTACTTC
TRBV6-5	TRBJ2-6	.	.	CASSSSWTNGANVLTF	TGTGCCAGCAGTTCTTCCTGGACAAATGGGGCCAACGTCCTGACTTTC
TRBV4-2	TRBJ2-4	.	TRBD2	CASSQGPGLAVAKNIQYF	TGTGCCAGCAGCCAAGGCCCGGGACTAGCGGTAGCCAAAAACATTCAGTACTTC
TRBV28	TRBJ2-5	.	.	CASSLAGAIKQETQYF	TGTGCCAGCAGTTTAGCAGGGGCCATTAAACAAGAGACCCAGTACTTC
TRBV29-1	TRBJ1-1	.	.	CSVRFWDTEAFF	TGCAGCGTCAGATTCTGGGACACTGAAGCTTTCTTT
TRBV20-1	TRBJ1-2	many	TRBD1	CSAHRGSGYTF	TGCAGTGCTCACAGGGGGTCTGGCTACACCTTC
TRBV4-3	TRBJ2-3	.	.	CASSQDRGDSTDTQYF	TGCGCCAGCAGCCAAGATCGGGGAGACAGCACAGATACGCAGTATTTT
TRBV9	TRBJ1-2	.	TRBD1	CASSVPGQYYGYTF	TGTGCCAGCAGCGTCCCGGGACAGTACTATGGCTACACCTTC
TRBV6-4	TRBJ1-1	.	.	CASSGPALAFF	TGTGCCAGCAGTGGGCCGGCACTGGCTTTCTTT
TRBV6-5	TRBJ2-7	.	.	CASESRGYEQYF	TGTGCCAGCGAAAGCAGGGGTTACGAGCAGTACTTC
TRBV29-1	TRBJ1-1	.	TRBD1	CSAYRGQATEAFF	TGCAGCGCATACAGGGGGCAGGCCACTGAAGCTTTCTTT
TRBV11-2	TRBJ2-1	.	.	CASSLTTGTARVRRFF	TGTGCCAGCAGCCTCACGACCGGGACTGCAAGAGTAAGGCGGTTCTTC
TRBV7-8	TRBJ1-1	.	TRBD1	CASSLADRGSTEAFF	TGTGCCAGCAGCTTAGCCGACAGGGGGTCTACTGAAGCTTTCTTT
TRBV30	TRBJ2-7	.	TRBD2	CAWSRLAGAYEQYF	TGTGCCTGGAGTCGGTTAGCGGGGGCCTACGAGCAGTACTTC
TRBV6-5	TRBJ1-2	few	.	CASSPDSTGSYGYTF	TGTGCCAGCAGTCCCGACTCGACGGGGAGCTATGGCTACACCTTC
TRBV18	TRBJ1-3	.	.	CASSLNRGLGNTIYF	TGTGCCAGCTCCTTGAATCGGGGGCTTGGAAACACCATATATTTT
TRBV11-2	TRBJ1-5	.	.	CASSPVGVYSNQPQHF	TGTGCCAGCAGCCCTGTGGGGGTTTATAGCAATCAGCCCCAGCATTTT
TRBV28	TRBJ2-7	.	.	CASSFLGEEKEQYF	TGTGCCAGCAGTTTCCTCGGGGAGGAGAAAGAGCAGTACTTC
TRBV29-1	TRBJ2-5	once	TRBD1	CSVGRAGGIETQYF	TGCAGCGTTGGTAGGGCAGGGGGCATTGAGACCCAGTACTTC
TRBV5-1	TRBJ2-5	once	.	CASSLGRTAQETQYF	TGTGCCAGCAGCTTGGGACGGACAGCTCAAGAGACCCAGTACTTC
TRBV7-3	TRBJ2-2	.	.	CASSPGGQGNTGELFF	TGTGCCAGCAGCCCAGGGGGGCAGGGCAACACCGGGGAGCTGTTTTTT
TRBV7-7	TRBJ2-5	.	.	CASSSTGGVFGETQYF	TGTGCTAGCAGCTCCACAGGGGGGGTGTTTGGAGAGACCCAGTACTTC
TRBV30	TRBJ1-4	few	TRBD1	CAWSPGTGENEKLFF	TGTGCCTGGAGTCCCGGGACAGGGGAGAATGAAAAACTGTTTTTT
TRBV5-1	TRBJ1-4	.	.	CASSLDVRATNEKLFF	TGCGCCAGCAGCTTGGATGTGAGGGCAACTAATGAAAAACTGTTTTTT
TRBV28	TRBJ2-7	.	TRBD1	CASRVPGQGSEQYF	TGTGCCAGCAGAGTCCCGGGACAGGGTTCCGAGCAGTACTTC
TRBV19	TRBJ1-1	.	TRBD1	CASSARQGYTEAFF	TGTGCCAGTAGTGCCCGACAGGGGTACACTGAAGCTTTCTTT
TRBV19	TRBJ1-2	.	TRBD1	CASSLTGTGIIVRYTF	TGTGCCAGTAGTCTGACCGGGACAGGGATCATAGTGCGGTACACCTTC
TRBV6-6	TRBJ2-1	.	TRBD1	CASTRGGTGDYNEQFF	TGTGCCAGCACCCGAGGTGGGACAGGGGATTACAATGAGCAGTTCTTC
TRBV18	TRBJ2-3	once	TRBD1	CASSPPQMGTGGSTQYF	TGTGCCAGCTCACCACCGCAGATGGGGACAGGAGGATCTACGCAGTATTTT